Listed here is a single TCR beta chain. Its antigen remains unidentified. No base-level quality is on record; no much larger clone is a single base apart. This entry is derived from a study of blood T cell repertoires in COVID-19 (dated by TCRdb to about 2020). Broadly, across the study: Samples from collaborators originated in the United States, Italy and Spain and spanned both the acute and convalescent phases of COVID-19. The material from the prospective study consisted of cDNA or gDNA derived from T cells, B-cell-depleted T cells, or PBMCs. The samples were drawn from two sources: the first 160 participants of the ongoing ImmuneRACE study, and about 1,300 subjects contributed by 6 global collaborators. Deeply sampled blood TCRbeta repertoires from subjects exposed to, actively infected with, or recovered from COVID-19 were included in the dataset. A freely available public database, intended as a resource for researchers studying the immune response to SARS-CoV-2, is where the repertoires were released. Sample metadata almost always included a de-identified subject ID, COVID-19 status, age in years and sex. Where available, HLA class I and class II types were taken from metadata supplied by the sample provider and were not determined by assay-based typing.

TCRbeta CDR3 regions were amplified from genomic DNA using the immunoSEQ Assay, a bias-controlled multiplex PCR. In the paper's pipeline: Nucleated cell counts per sample were estimated from amplification of reference gene primers within the assay. To quantify the absolute abundance of each unique TCRbeta CDR3 rearrangement, sequence reads were collapsed and filtered. For each sample, productive Simpson clonality was calculated as the square root of Simpson's diversity index across productive rearrangements. TCRdb limited this immuneACCESS table to in-frame rearrangements with V and J called. A share of clones is missing; checked studies link under half to unresolved V genes, and the rest is unexplained. V and J calls plus clone size are reproduced from that table; the DNA served to infer D and trimming. The sample table shows tens of thousands of clones, and about 82% are seen once. The biggest ten clones account for around 5% of the sample.

V sheds 3 bases and J sheds 4 bases, leaving 16 bases between their ends. The germline V gene (reference sequence) supplies CDR1 MNHEY and CDR2 SMNVEV. The CDR3 measures 16 amino acids from cysteine to phenylalanine. The DNA shown is the 48-base CDR3, in frame from base 1. Overall study results and their limits: How much clinical and demographic metadata was included differed by source and by participant, and the metadata was provided uncurated.

Whole blood was collected in K2EDTA tubes by collaborating institutions according to the institutions' own protocols. Collaborator samples were shipped for TCRbeta analysis as frozen whole blood, isolated PBMCs, or DNA extracted from either sample type. The material sequenced was peripheral blood. The TCR originated in a man between 70 and 80 years old with acute or convalescent COVID-19. Here the chain combines TRBV27 and TRBJ2-1, with TRBD1 tentatively as D gene (6 bases match). The nucleotides read TGTGCCAGCAGTTTGTACAGGGAATATTTATACAATGAGCAGTTCTTC. Its translation is CASSLYREYLYNEQFF.